This TCR beta chain derives from a study of T cell responses to AZD1222 COVID-19 vaccine. Findings of the study overall: Repertoire sampling was restricted to post-peak T cell response timepoints. Spike-specific TCR depth and breadth grew after two AZD1222 doses. Unmutated variant regions are reportedly the target of nearly half of TCRs that are spike-specific. Clonal diversity was possibly underestimated, and white British individuals and females predominated among donors.

Profiling relied on immunoSEQ multiplex PCR, and the TCRdb table lists in-frame clones only, not all of them. The table has under 130,000 clones, around 90% seen once. The CDR3 is 16 amino acids. Germline-derived CDR1 and CDR2 are MNHEY and SMNVEV (reference sequence). V gave up 6 bases and J gave up 4 bases, with 21 bases separating them. Turning to this clone: Its antigen is not identified.

The genes are TRBV27 and TRBJ1-2, with D uncertain. The sequencing here drew on peripheral blood, taken on day 0 of AZD1222 vaccination. This clonotype originated in an adult in good health. CDR3 DNA: TGTGCCAGCAGCCGCGGTGGCAGCCAAAGGGCCTATGGCTACACCTTC. Amino acid sequence: CASSRGGSQRAYGYTF.